These 10 T cell receptor beta chains originate from one sample sequenced in a study of T-cell memory formation after mild COVID-19. TCRdb reprocessed the 5' RACE reads with MiXCR, giving one entry per CDR3 protein. Of about 240,000 distinct CDR3 sequences in the sample, 8.5% to 9.5% were seen once. The sequenced sample consisted of PBMCs or a T cell subset sorted from them (not recorded which). The receptors here all came from a man younger than 35 who had mild COVID-19 (a few samples of this study predate the infection). Cell type and time point are not known.

This clonotype showed up just a few times. The CDR3 sequence is CASRGTGADTQYF. The DNA of the CDR3 is TGTGCCAGCCGCGGGACAGGGGCAGATACGCAGTATTTT. The chain carries TRBV6-6 and TRBJ2-3, with 10 bases fitting TRBD1. The trim removed 8 bases at V and 4 bases at J, leaving 3 bases unmatched. CDR3 length equals 13 residues. Germline V gene lookup returns CDR1 MNHNY and CDR2 SVGAGI (reference sequence).

This clonotype was counted only a few times. This chain joins TRBV7-8 and TRBJ1-2; 7 positions match TRBD1. Unmatched junction bases numbered 12, after V lost 6 bases and J lost 5 bases. This CDR3 region has 15 residues. The germline V gene encodes CDR1 SGHVS and CDR2 FQNEAQ. The CDR3 protein is CASSLMGTVLYGYTF. The CDR3 coding sequence is TGTGCCAGCAGTTTAATGGGGACAGTGTTGTATGGCTACACCTTC.

A few counts support this clonotype. The chain uses TRBV6-5 and TRBJ2-3, with TRBD2 matching 7 bases. This CDR3 comprises 14 residues. The V gene end was trimmed by 8 bases and the J gene end by 5 bases; junction bases not matched to a gene: 10. CDR1 is MNHEY and CDR2 is SVGAGI in the germline V gene. In DNA form, the CDR3 reads TGTGCCAGCTCAGGGCGGGGGTACCTAGATACGCAGTATTTT. This translates into CASSGRGYLDTQYF.

This clonotype was detected only a few times. The J gene is TRBJ2-4, the V gene TRBV3-1, with D unclear. The V gene's germline CDR1 is LGHDT and CDR2 YNNKEL (reference sequence). V was pared by 2 bases and J by 0 bases, with 2 bases between. This CDR3 has 13 amino acids. The chain's CDR3 is CASSQIAKNIQYF. The CDR3 coding sequence is TGTGCCAGCAGCCAAATAGCCAAAAACATTCAGTACTTC. Together with reference TRBV3-1 and TRBJ2-4, the CDR3 gives the full variable domain: DTAVSQTPKYLVTQMGNDKSIKCEQNLGHDTMYWYKQDSKKFLKIMFSYNNKELIINETVPNRFSPKSPDKAHLNLHINSLELGDSAVYFCASSQIAKNIQYFGAGTRLSVL.

The chain joins TRBV29-1 to TRBJ2-7; D may correspond to TRBD1 or TRBD2 (5 bases each). This CDR3 contains 14 residues. Germline V gene sequence: CDR1 SQVTM, CDR2 ANQGSEA. V shed 6 bases and J shed 5 bases, with 20 bases lying between them. The CDR3: CSVKPQVGVHEQYF. The CDR3, as DNA: TGCAGCGTGAAGCCACAGGTGGGGGTCCACGAGCAGTACTTC.

This chain links TRBV7-2 with TRBJ2-1, with D possibly called TRBD1 or TRBD2 (5 bases each). CDR3 length: 15 amino acids. From germline, CDR1 is SGHTA and CDR2 FQGNSA. Trimming left V 1 base short and J 10 bases short, with 17 bases between. The CDR3 spells CASSLGPGTPLEQFF. The CDR3 DNA reads TGTGCCAGCAGCTTAGGTCCGGGGACCCCTCTCGAGCAGTTCTTC.

This clonotype was counted between two and nine times. The chain uses TRBV15 and TRBJ2-7, with a possible D match to TRBD1 (6 bases). V was shortened by 5 bases and J by 2 bases, with 13 bases between the two germline ends. Germline V lookup: CDR1 LNHNV, CDR2 YYDKDF (reference sequence). CDR3 length: 14 residues. Here the CDR3 DNA reads TGTGCCACCAGCCCGGACAGTGGCGCCTACGAGCAGTACGTC. Translation gives CATSPDSGAYEQYV.

This clonotype turned up a few times. The rearrangement links TRBV4-1 to TRBJ2-2; D is unclear. The CDR3 covers 11 residues. Between the trimmed V and J ends, which lost 3 bases and 6 bases, there was a span of 2 bases. Germline loops: CDR1 MGHRA, CDR2 YSYEKL. The CDR3 protein is CASSHPGELFF. The CDR3, as DNA: TGCGCCAGCAGCCACCCCGGGGAGCTGTTTTTT.

The V gene is TRBV2, the J gene TRBJ1-1, with D possibly being TRBD1 (6 bases). This CDR3 has 13 residues. Trimming cost V 6 bases and J 3 bases, with 11 bases left between them. Germline assignment: CDR1 SNHLY and CDR2 FYNNEI. In nucleotides, the CDR3 is TGTGCCAGCAGACAGGGCGAGGACACTGAAGCTTTCTTT. Encoded protein: CASRQGEDTEAFF.

This clonotype was seen only a few times. J is TRBJ2-3 and V is TRBV18, with D maybe TRBD2 (6 bases). Germline V lookup: CDR1 KGHSH, CDR2 LQKENI. V dropped 4 bases and J dropped 1 base, with 15 bases sitting between them. This CDR3 contains 16 residues. CDR3 nucleotides: TGTGCCAGCTCACTAAGACTAGAATGGGGCACAGATACGCAGTATTTT. It encodes CASSLRLEWGTDTQYF. The entire variable domain, with the rest obtained from reference TRBV18 and TRBJ2-3, is as follows: NAGVMQNPRHLVRRRGQEARLRCSPMKGHSHVYWYRQLPEEGLKFMVYLQKENIIDESGMPKERFSAEFPKEGPSILRIQQVVRGDSAAYFCASSLRLEWGTDTQYFGPGTRLTVL.